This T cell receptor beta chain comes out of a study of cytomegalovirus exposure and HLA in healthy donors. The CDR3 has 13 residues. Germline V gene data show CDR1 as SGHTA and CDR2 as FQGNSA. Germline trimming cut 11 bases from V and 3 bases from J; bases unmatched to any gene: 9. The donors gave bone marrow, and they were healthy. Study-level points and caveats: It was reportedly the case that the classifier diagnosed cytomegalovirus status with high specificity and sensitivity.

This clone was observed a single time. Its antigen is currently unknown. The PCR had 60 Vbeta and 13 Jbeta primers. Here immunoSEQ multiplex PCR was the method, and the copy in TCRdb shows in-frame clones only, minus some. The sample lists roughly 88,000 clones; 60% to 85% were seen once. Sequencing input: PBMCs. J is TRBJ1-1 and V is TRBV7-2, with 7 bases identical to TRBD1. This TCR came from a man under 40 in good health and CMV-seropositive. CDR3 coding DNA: TGTGCCGGACGAGGAGGGGGCCACACTGAAGCTTTCTTT. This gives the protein CAGRGGGHTEAFF.